The TCR beta chain under discussion was sequenced for a study of post-analysis software for immune sequencing data. The overall study: Relapsing-remitting, secondary progressive and progressive-relapsing multiple sclerosis were all included among the disease courses. Study observations and caveats: In patients, roughly 5 TRBV segments were more frequent than in controls, with TRBV5-6, TRBV5-1 and TRBV20-1 among them.

Of note for this clonotype: As yet, its antigen is unknown.

The library was made from cDNA and included unique molecular identifiers. Each sample of roughly 0.9 to 11 million input T cells yielded 500,000 or so cDNA molecules, so each molecule approximated one T cell. TCRdb called the PCR reads again in MiXCR, with one record for every CDR3 protein. This repertoire shows roughly 730,000 distinct CDR3 sequences, approximately 30% found once; its top ten account for around 0.56%. The germline V gene has CDR1 SGHRS and CDR2 YFSETQ. The CDR3 length is 15 residues. Germline trimming cut 7 bases from V and 3 bases from J; bases unmatched to any gene: 13. The sequence came from a girl between 5 and 17 years old with multiple sclerosis. The gene calls are TRBV5-1 and TRBJ2-7; 7 positions agree with TRBD2. Sequences were obtained from blood. CDR3 sequence: CASSIAGDENYEQYF. In nucleotides, the CDR3 is TGCGCCAGCTCCATTGCGGGGGACGAAAACTACGAGCAGTACTTC.